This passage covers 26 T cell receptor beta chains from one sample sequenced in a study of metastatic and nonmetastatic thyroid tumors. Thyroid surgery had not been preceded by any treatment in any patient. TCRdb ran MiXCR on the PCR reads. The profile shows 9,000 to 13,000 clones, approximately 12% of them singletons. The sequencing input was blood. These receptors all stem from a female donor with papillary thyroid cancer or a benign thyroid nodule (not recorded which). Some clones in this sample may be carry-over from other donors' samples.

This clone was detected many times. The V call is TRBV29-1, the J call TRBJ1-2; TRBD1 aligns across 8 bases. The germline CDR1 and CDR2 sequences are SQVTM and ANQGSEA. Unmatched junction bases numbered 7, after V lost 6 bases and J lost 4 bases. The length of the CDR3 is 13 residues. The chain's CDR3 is CSVPRTGSYGYTF. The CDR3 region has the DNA TGCAGCGTCCCCCGGACAGGGTCCTATGGCTACACCTTC.

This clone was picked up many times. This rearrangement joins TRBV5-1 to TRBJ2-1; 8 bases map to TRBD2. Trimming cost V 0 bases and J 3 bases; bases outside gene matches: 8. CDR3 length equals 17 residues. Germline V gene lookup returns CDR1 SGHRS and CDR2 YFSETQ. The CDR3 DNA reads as TGCGCCAGCAGCTTGGGACCAGCGGGGGACGTCTACAATGAGCAGTTCTTC. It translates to CASSLGPAGDVYNEQFF.

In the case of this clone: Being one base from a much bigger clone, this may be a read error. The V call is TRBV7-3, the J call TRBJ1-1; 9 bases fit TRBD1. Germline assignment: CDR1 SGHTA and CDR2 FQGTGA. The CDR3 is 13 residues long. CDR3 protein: CASSSTGGTEASF. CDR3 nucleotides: TGTGCCAGCAGCTCAACAGGGGGCACTGAAGCTTCCTTT.

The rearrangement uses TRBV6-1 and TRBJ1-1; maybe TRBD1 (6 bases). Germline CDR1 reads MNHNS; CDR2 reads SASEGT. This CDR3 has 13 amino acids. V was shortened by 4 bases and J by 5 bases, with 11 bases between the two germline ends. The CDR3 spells CASSGRGGTEAFF. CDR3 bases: TGTGCCAGCAGTGGGAGGGGGGGGACTGAAGCTTTCTTT.

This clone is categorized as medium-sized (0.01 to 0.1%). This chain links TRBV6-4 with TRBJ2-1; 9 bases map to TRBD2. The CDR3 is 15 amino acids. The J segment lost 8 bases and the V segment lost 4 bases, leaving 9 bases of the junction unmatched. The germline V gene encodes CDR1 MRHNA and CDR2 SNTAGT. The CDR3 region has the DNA TGTGCCAGCAGTGTAATAGCGGGGGCCGGGGATGAGCAGTTCTTC. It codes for CASSVIAGAGDEQFF.

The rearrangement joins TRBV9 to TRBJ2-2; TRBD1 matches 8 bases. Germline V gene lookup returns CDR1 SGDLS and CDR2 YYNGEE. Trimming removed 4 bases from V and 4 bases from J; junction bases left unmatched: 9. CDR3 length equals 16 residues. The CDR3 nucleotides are TGTGCCAGCAGCTTATCAGGGGGCGCGGGCACCGGGGAGCTGTTTTTT. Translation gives CASSLSGGAGTGELFF.

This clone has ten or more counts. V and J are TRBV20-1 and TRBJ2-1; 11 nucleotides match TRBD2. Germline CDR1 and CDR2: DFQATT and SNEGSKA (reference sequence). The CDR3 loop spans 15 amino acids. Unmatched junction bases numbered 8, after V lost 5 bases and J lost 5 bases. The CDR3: CSALSGTSGHNEQFF. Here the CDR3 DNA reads TGCAGTGCTCTCTCCGGGACTAGCGGCCACAATGAGCAGTTCTTC.

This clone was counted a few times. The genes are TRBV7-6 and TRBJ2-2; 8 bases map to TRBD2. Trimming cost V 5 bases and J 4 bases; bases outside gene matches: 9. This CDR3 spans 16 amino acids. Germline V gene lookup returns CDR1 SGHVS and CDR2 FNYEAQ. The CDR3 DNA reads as TGTGCCAGCAGCCCTCCCCTGGCGGGGGGCACCGGGGAGCTGTTTTTT. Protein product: CASSPPLAGGTGELFF.

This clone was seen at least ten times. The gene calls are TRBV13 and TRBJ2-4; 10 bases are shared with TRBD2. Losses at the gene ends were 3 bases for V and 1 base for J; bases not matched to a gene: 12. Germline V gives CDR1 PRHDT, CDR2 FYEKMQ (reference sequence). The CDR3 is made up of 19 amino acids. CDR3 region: CASSFGLAALSAAKNIQYF. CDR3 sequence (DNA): TGTGCCAGCAGCTTCGGACTAGCGGCATTATCCGCGGCCAAAAACATTCAGTACTTC. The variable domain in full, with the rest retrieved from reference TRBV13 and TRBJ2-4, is AAGVIQSPRHLIKEKRETATLKCYPIPRHDTVYWYQQGPGQDPQFLISFYEKMQSDKGSIPDRFSAQQFSDYHSELNMSSLELGDSALYFCASSFGLAALSAAKNIQYFGAGTRLSVL.

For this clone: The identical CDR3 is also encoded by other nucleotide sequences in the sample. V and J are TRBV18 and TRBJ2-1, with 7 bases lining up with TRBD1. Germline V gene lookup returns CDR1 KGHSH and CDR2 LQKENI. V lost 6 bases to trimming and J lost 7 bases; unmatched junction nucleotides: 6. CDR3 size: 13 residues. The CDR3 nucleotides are TGTGCCAGCTCGTCAAACAGGGGAAATGAGCAGTTCTTC. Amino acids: CASSSNRGNEQFF.

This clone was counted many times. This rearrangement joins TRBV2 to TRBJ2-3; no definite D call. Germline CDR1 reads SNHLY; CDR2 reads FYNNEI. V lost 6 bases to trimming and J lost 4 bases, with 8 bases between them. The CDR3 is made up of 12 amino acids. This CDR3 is CASSRPPDTQYF. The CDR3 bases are TGTGCCAGCAGCAGACCACCAGATACGCAGTATTTT.

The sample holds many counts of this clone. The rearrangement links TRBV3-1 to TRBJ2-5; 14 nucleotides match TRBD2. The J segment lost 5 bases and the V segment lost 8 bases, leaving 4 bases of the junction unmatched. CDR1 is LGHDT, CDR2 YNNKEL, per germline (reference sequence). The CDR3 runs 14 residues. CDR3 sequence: CASAGTSGGETQYF. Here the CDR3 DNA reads TGTGCCAGCGCTGGGACTAGCGGGGGTGAGACCCAGTACTTC.

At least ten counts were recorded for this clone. CDR3 region: CASSGTSGGYNEQFF. The CDR3 DNA sequence: TGTGCCAGCAGCGGGACTAGCGGGGGATACAATGAGCAGTTCTTC. The chain has TRBV9 and TRBJ2-1, with 13 bases aligning to TRBD2. The CDR3 length is 15 residues. J gave up 4 bases and V 3 bases, and 1 base lay outside the gene matches. CDR1 and CDR2 (germline): SGDLS, YYNGEE.

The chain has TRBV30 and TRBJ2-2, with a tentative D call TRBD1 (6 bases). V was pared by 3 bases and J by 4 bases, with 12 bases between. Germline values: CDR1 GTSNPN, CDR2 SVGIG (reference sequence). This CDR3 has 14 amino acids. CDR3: CAWRPGQLTGELFF. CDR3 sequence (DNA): TGTGCCTGGAGACCGGGACAACTCACCGGGGAGCTGTTTTTT. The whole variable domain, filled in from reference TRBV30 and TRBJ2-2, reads SQTIHQWPATLVQPVGSPLSLECTVEGTSNPNLYWYRQAAGRGLQLLFYSVGIGQISSEVPQNLSASRPQDRQFILSSKKLLLSDSGFYLCAWRPGQLTGELFFGEGSRLTVL.

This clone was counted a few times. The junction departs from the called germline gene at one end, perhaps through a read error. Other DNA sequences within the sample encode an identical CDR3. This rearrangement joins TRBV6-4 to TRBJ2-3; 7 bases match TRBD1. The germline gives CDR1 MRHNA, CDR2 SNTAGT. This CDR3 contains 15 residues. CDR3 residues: CASSLRAGGRDTQYF. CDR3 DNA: TGTGCCAGCAGTTTACGGGCAGGGGGTAGAGATACGCAGTATTTC.

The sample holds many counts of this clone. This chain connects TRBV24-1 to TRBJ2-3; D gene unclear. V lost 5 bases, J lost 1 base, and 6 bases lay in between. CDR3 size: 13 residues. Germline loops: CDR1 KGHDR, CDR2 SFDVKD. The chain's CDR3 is CATSVEGTDTQYF. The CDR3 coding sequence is TGTGCCACCAGTGTTGAGGGCACAGATACGCAGTATTTT.

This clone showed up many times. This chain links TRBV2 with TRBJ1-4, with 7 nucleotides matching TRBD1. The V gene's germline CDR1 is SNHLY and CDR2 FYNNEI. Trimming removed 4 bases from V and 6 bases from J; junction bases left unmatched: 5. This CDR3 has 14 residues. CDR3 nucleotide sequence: TGTGCCAGCAGTGGGGGGACAGCCTATGAAAAACTGTTTTTT. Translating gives CASSGGTAYEKLFF. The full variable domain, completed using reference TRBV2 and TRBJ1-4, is EPEVTQTPSHQVTQMGQEVILRCVPISNHLYFYWYRQILGQKVEFLVSFYNNEISEKSEIFDDQFSVERPDGSNFTLKIRSTKLEDSAMYFCASSGGTAYEKLFFGSGTQLSVL.

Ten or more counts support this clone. CDR3 region: CAISELDRPNEKLFF. The CDR3 nucleotides read TGTGCCATCAGTGAGCTGGACAGGCCAAATGAAAAACTGTTTTTT. The rearrangement links TRBV10-3 to TRBJ1-4, with 7 nucleotides matching TRBD1. The CDR3 runs 15 residues. The junction had 5 bases not matched to a gene; V was cut back by 2 bases and J by 5 bases. Germline-derived CDR1 and CDR2 are ENHRY and SYGVKD.

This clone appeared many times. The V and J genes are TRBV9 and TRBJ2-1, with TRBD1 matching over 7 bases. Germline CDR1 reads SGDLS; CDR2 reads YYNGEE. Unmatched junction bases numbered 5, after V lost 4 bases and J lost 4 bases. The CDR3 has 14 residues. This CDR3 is CASSPRDRYNEQFF. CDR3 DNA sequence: TGTGCCAGCAGCCCAAGGGACAGATACAATGAGCAGTTCTTC.

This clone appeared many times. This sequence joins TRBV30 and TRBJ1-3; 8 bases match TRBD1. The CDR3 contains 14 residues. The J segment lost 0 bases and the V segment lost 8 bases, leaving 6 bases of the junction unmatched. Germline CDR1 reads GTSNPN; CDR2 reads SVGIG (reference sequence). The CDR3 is CARGTGFSGNTIYF. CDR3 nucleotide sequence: TGTGCCCGCGGGACAGGATTCTCTGGAAACACCATATATTTT.

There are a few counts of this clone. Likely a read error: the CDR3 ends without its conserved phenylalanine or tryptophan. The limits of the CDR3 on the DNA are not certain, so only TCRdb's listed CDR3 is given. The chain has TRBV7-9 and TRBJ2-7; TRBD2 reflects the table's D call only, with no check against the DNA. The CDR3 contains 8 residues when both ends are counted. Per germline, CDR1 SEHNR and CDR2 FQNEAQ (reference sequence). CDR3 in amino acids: CASSSWTS.

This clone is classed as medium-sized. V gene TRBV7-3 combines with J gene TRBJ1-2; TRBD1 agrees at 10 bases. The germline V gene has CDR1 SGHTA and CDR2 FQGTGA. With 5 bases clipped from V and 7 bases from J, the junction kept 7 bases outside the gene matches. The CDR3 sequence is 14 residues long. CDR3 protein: CASSPGQGLGGYTF. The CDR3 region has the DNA TGTGCCAGCAGCCCGGGACAGGGGCTAGGTGGCTACACCTTC.

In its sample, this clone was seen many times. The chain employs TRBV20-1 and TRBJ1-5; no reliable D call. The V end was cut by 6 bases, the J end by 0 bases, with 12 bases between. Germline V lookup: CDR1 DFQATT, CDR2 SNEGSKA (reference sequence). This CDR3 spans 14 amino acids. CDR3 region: CSAKTDYSNQPQHF. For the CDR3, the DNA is TGCAGTGCCAAGACCGATTATAGCAATCAGCCCCAGCATTTT.

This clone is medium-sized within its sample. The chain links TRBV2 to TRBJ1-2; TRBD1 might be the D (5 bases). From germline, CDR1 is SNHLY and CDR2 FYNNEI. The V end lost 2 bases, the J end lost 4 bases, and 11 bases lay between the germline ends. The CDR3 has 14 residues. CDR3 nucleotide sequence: TGTGCCAGCAGTGAATCGGGGGGTGTCTATGGCTACACCTTC. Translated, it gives CASSESGGVYGYTF.

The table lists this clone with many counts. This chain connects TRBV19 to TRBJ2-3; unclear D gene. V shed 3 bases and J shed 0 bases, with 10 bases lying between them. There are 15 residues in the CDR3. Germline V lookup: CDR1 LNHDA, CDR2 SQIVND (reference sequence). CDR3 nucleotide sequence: TGTGCCAGTAGTATGGCCTGGGCTAGCACAGATACGCAGTATTTT. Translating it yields CASSMAWASTDTQYF. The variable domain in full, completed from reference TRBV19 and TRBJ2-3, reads DGGITQSPKYLFRKEGQNVTLSCEQNLNHDAMYWYRQDPGQGLRLIYYSQIVNDFQKGDIAEGYSVSREKKESFPLTVTSAQKNPTAFYLCASSMAWASTDTQYFGPGTRLTVL.

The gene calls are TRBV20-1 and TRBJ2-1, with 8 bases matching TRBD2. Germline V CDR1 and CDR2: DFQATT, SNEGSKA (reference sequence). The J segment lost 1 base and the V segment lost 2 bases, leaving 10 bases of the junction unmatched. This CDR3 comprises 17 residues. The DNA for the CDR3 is TGCAGTGCTAGACGGGAGGGCCCCTATAGTTCCTACAATGAGCAGTTCTTC. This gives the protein CSARREGPYSSYNEQFF.